The rows below give T cell receptor beta chains drawn from one sample of a study of blood T cell repertoires in COVID-19. Using immunoSEQ multiplex PCR, the repertoire was profiled, and TCRdb retains in-frame clones only, with some absent. The sample records roughly 140,000 clones, approximately 86% being singletons. The material sequenced was PBMCs or T cells enriched from blood (not recorded which). The receptors originated from a woman in her thirties or forties who had recovered from COVID-19. CDR3s include the opening cysteine and the closing phenylalanine or tryptophan. A D gene is named only where the DNA matches it firmly. For some rows the clone size is stated as once, few or many, or as a class when expanded; others skip it.

abundance	v_gene	d_gene	j_gene	CDR3nt	CDR3aa
.	TRBV11-3	TRBD2	TRBJ2-1	TGTGCCAGCAGCCCTAGCGGGAGTTTTAATGAGCAGTTCTTC	CASSPSGSFNEQFF
once	TRBV5-5	TRBD1	TRBJ1-1	TGTGCCAGCGGAGAGGGACAGGGGAACACTGAAGCTTTCTTT	CASGEGQGNTEAFF
.	TRBV5-1	.	TRBJ2-1	TGCGCCAGCAGGGGCGCCGACTCCTACAATGAGCAGTTCTTC	CASRGADSYNEQFF
.	TRBV9	TRBD1	TRBJ1-1	TGTGCCAGCAGCGAGGGACAGTACACTGAAGCTTTCTTT	CASSEGQYTEAFF
once	TRBV4-1	.	TRBJ1-5	TGCGCCAGCAGGAGGGGGTTCAATCAGCCCCAGCATTTT	CASRRGFNQPQHF
few	TRBV5-6	.	TRBJ2-2	TGTGCCAGCAGGGTTGATCGGGGTCAGGATCTGACCGGGGAGCTGTTTTTT	CASRVDRGQDLTGELFF
.	TRBV11-2	TRBD2	TRBJ2-7	TGTGCCAGCAGCTTCGCTACTAGCGGGAGACCCTACGAGCAGTACTTC	CASSFATSGRPYEQYF
.	TRBV4-1	.	TRBJ1-1	TGCGCCAGCAGCCAAGGAGTTGGGAGGGCAGGCGGTCTGTCAACTGAAGCTTTCTTT	CASSQGVGRAGGLSTEAFF
.	TRBV6-5	.	TRBJ1-1	TGTGTCACATGGGACATGAGCACTGAAGCTTTCTTT	CVTWDMSTEAFF
few	TRBV5-1	TRBD1	TRBJ2-7	TGCGCCAGCAGCTTGTACGGACAGGGGTACGAGCAGTACTTC	CASSLYGQGYEQYF
.	TRBV2	TRBD2	TRBJ2-1	TGTGCCAGCAGTGGGACTAGCGTGGTGAATGAGCAGTTCTTC	CASSGTSVVNEQFF
.	TRBV9	.	TRBJ2-7	TGTGCCAGCAGCGCGACTGGATCTTTCTACGAGCAGTACTTC	CASSATGSFYEQYF
.	TRBV14	.	TRBJ2-5	TGTGCCAGCAGCCAAGTGGTGGGGAGACAAGAGACCCAGTACTTC	CASSQVVGRQETQYF
.	TRBV29-1	TRBD1	TRBJ1-1	TGCAGCGTCTCACAGGGGCCCTCGGTGAACACTGAAGCTTTCTTT	CSVSQGPSVNTEAFF
.	TRBV7-2	TRBD1	TRBJ2-1	TGTGCCAGCAGCCTGGGACAGAACAATGAGCAGTTCTTC	CASSLGQNNEQFF
.	TRBV30	TRBD2	TRBJ2-7	TGTGCCTGGAGCGCTAGCGGGGGACGCTCCTACGAGCAGTACTTC	CAWSASGGRSYEQYF
.	TRBV15	.	TRBJ1-2	TGTGCCACCAGCCCGCGGGTAGGCTATGGCTACACCTTC	CATSPRVGYGYTF
few	TRBV11-2	.	TRBJ1-4	TGTGCCAGCAGGCCCGCGGGGCTTAATGAAAAACTGTTTTTT	CASRPAGLNEKLFF
.	TRBV6-1	.	TRBJ1-3	TGTGCCAGCAGTGAGCGGAACTTCGACTCTGGAAACACCATATATTTT	CASSERNFDSGNTIYF
.	TRBV6-6	.	TRBJ2-1	TGTGCCAGCAGTTACCCACGGGACTTTCAGTTCTTC	CASSYPRDFQFF
.	TRBV6-6	TRBD1	TRBJ2-7	TGTGCCAGCAGTTACTCCCGGACAGGGAATACCTACGAGCAGTACTTC	CASSYSRTGNTYEQYF
.	TRBV28	.	TRBJ1-2	TGTGCCAGCAGATACTCCCAGGGATCTTATGGCTACACCTTC	CASRYSQGSYGYTF
.	TRBV2	TRBD1	TRBJ1-5	TGTGCCAGCAGAGCAAGACAGGGGGGCAATCAGCCCCAGCATTTT	CASRARQGGNQPQHF
.	TRBV2	.	TRBJ1-1	TGTGCCAGCAGTGAACAGGGGAACACTGAAGCTTTCTTT	CASSEQGNTEAFF
few	TRBV2	.	TRBJ1-3	TGTGCCAGCAGCTTGAAGGGGGGGTCTGGAAACACCATATATTTT	CASSLKGGSGNTIYF
.	TRBV4-1	.	TRBJ1-3	TGCGCCAGCAGCCGCTGGACGTTGCGGGACTCTGGAAACACCATATATTTT	CASSRWTLRDSGNTIYF
.	TRBV7-3	.	TRBJ2-3	TGTGCCAGCAGCTCCTTGAGGGGGACTAACACAGATACGCAGTATTTT	CASSSLRGTNTDTQYF
many	TRBV7-9	TRBD1	TRBJ1-4	TGTGCCAGCAGCCACCCCCTCCGGACAGGGGATGAAAAACTGTTTTTT	CASSHPLRTGDEKLFF
.	TRBV12-3/TRBV12-4	.	TRBJ1-1	TGTGCCAGCAGTTTAGGGAGAGGTACTGAAGCTTTCTTT	CASSLGRGTEAFF
.	TRBV19	.	TRBJ2-2	TGTGCCAGTAGTATAGTTACAGGAGTAAACACCGGGGAGCTGTTTTTT	CASSIVTGVNTGELFF
few	TRBV27	.	TRBJ2-1	TGTGCCAGCAGCTATAGCTCCTACAATGAGCAGTTCTTC	CASSYSSYNEQFF
.	TRBV7-9	TRBD1	TRBJ1-6	TGTGCCAGCAGCTCGACAGGGAGCGGTTCACCCCTCCACTTT	CASSSTGSGSPLHF
.	TRBV3-1/TRBV3-2	TRBD1	TRBJ1-1	TGTGCCAGCAGCTACAGGACAGGGGAAGCTTTCTTT	CASSYRTGEAFF
.	TRBV2	.	TRBJ1-2	TGTGCCAGCAGTGGGATCGGGTGGGACTATGGCTACACCTTC	CASSGIGWDYGYTF
.	TRBV28	TRBD1	TRBJ2-7	TGTGCCAGCTACGCCGGGACAGGGGACAGAGAGCAGTACTTC	CASYAGTGDREQYF
.	TRBV7-9	.	TRBJ2-3	TGTGCCAGCAGCCTTTCTAGCATCACAGATACGCAGTATTTT	CASSLSSITDTQYF
.	TRBV5-1	.	TRBJ1-1	TGCGCCAGCAGCTTGGCCGATGACAGTGCGGTACATGGGATACAAGCTTTCTTT	CASSLADDSAVHGIQAFF
.	TRBV5-4	TRBD2	TRBJ2-3	TGTGCCAGCAGCTTCAGGGCGGGGAGGGGAGATACGCAGTATTTT	CASSFRAGRGDTQYF
once	TRBV18	TRBD1	TRBJ1-2	TGTGCCAGCTCACCACCAACAGGGGGCTATGGCTACACCTTC	CASSPPTGGYGYTF
.	TRBV3-1/TRBV3-2	TRBD2	TRBJ2-7	TGTGCCAGCAGCCCAAGAATATCTGGGACTAGCGGGAGGTTCGAGCAGTACTTC	CASSPRISGTSGRFEQYF